The source of this T cell receptor (beta chain) is a study of CD8+CD57+ T cells in acquired aplastic anemia (dated by TCRdb to between 2017 and 2018). For context, the study as a whole: On average, sorted CD4+ and CD8+ cells yielded roughly 3.4 ug of extracted DNA, with a range of roughly 0.19 to 27.4 ug. CD8+CD57+ expansion was defined as a frequency above the mean frequency observed in healthy subjects. General findings and caveats noted by the study authors: Patients and healthy controls showed no significant difference in CD8+ Simpson's diversity (P=0.060). Around 30 CD8+ CDR3 sequences were found in both patients and controls but appeared to be highly expressed in patients and within the immunodominant clones of the patients.

Expansion of CD8+CD57+ cells had been shown by flow cytometry in the patients chosen for sequencing. Severe acquired aplastic anemia was diagnosed in all patients according to International Study of Aplastic Anemia and Agranulocytosis and Camitta criteria. At the time blood was sampled, none of the patients had received any therapy. TCR repertoires of sorted CD4+ and CD8+ blood T cells from severe aplastic anemia patients and healthy subjects were deep-sequenced in the study. In the USA, patient enrollment took place under clinicaltrials.gov protocols 00001620, 01623167, 00001397, 00071045, 00081523 and 00961064. Ficoll-Paque density gradient centrifugation was used to isolate peripheral blood mononuclear cells. Before DNA extraction, CD4+ and CD8+ T cells were sorted with FACS or magnetic beads. Genomic DNA served as template for TCR beta VDJ combination and CDR3 sequence profiling. TCR repertoire sequencing was run on an Illumina HiSeq 2000. In the paper's pipeline: TRBV/TRBJ rearrangement plots, CDR3 size and DJ length profiles, and Simpson's diversity index were used to assess repertoires. The immunodominant clone was defined as the most abundant DNA sequence in deep sequencing data. CDR3 amino acid sequences were checked for sharing between subjects and were compared against published repertoires and the VDJdb database. TCRdb reprocessing: public reads trimmed at Q25 with fastp, clones called with MiXCR, in-frame beta chains kept. Rows are unified per CDR3 protein, each entry keeping the most common DNA and genes. These V and J calls rely on TCRdb rather than the paper's analysis. This sample is represented by 120,000 or so distinct CDR3 sequences; about 40% of them were singletons. The ten top clones hold under 3% of the sample.

For this clonotype: It lacks a known antigen. The record has no base qualities; no much larger clone is one base away.

V is cut back by 3 bases and J by 1 base, with 5 bases in the junction unmatched. CDR1 and CDR2 (LNHDA, SQIVND) derive from the germline V gene (reference sequence). The CDR3 covers 15 residues, taking in both the cysteine and the phenylalanine. The entry retains the CDR3 DNA only, 45 bases that are in frame from base 1. The sequenced material came from sorted CD4+, CD8+, or CD8+CD57+ T cells (not recorded which) from PBMCs. The TCR comes from a human donor with aplastic anemia. The receptor chain draws on TRBV19 and TRBJ1-2; 7 bases in the junction line up with TRBD1. At the DNA level, the sequence is TGTGCCAGTAGTATGTCAGGGGGAGGTAACTATGGCTACACCTTC. Protein translation: CASSMSGGGNYGYTF.